This TCR beta chain was sequenced during a study of cytomegalovirus exposure and HLA in healthy donors. General study points: In a later analysis, TCR beta V- and J-gene trimming was associated with a missense DCLRE1C variant. A later analysis reported that several of the most significant clusters appeared to be linked to common viral pathogens, among them Epstein-Barr virus.

The CDR3 totals 14 residues. The V end lost 0 bases, the J end lost 2 bases, and 8 bases lay between the germline ends. CDR1 MNHEY and CDR2 SVGAGI come from the germline V gene. Use of 60 Vbeta and 13 Jbeta primers characterized the PCR. Some clones are missing from TCRdb's copy, which holds only in-frame ones; the method was immunoSEQ multiplex PCR. The sample consists of 210,000 or so clones, roughly 80% of them appearing once. Notes on this clone: No antigen is known for it.

The J gene is TRBJ2-7, the V gene TRBV6-5; D might be TRBD2 (6 bases). The sample comprised PBMCs. This TCR derives from a girl aged 2-9 years in good health and CMV-seronegative. CDR3 amino acids: CASSYSGGPYEQYF. In DNA, the CDR3 is TGTGCCAGCAGTTACTCGGGGGGTCCCTACGAGCAGTACTTC.